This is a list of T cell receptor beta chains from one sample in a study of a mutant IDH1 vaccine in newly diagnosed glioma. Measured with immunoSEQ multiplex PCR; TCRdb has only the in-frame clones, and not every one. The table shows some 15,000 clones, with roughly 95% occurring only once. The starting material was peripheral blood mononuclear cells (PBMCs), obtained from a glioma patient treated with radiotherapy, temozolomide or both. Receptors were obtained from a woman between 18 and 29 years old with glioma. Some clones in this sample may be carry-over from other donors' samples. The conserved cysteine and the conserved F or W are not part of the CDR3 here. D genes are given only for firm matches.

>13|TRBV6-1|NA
ASSEQGGSYNEQF
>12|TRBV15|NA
ATSRAGSVTEAF
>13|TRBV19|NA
ASSLRLESGYGYT
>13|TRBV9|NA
ASSGQGWTNEKLF
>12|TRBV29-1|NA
SVEGGRGQETQY
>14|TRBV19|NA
ASSMGRNSGANVLT
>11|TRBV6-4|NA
ASSDQANTEAF
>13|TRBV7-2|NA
ASSFKGGGYNEQF
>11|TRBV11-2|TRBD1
ASSETGARGYT
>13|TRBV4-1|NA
ASSQAQSVVYEQY
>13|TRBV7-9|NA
ASTIGDAILYGYT
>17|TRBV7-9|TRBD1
ASSRAGGTGVTRNTEAF
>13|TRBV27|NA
ASSPRREGNQPQH
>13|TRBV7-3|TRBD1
ASSEQGASTDTQY
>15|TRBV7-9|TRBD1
ASSFGTGGSSGNTIY
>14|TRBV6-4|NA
ASSDSGSSSYNEQF
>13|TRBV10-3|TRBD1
AISVDRGNNQPQH
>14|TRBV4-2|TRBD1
ASSQDGQGANSPLH